The sequence of this TCR beta chain was determined in a study of cytotoxic CD8 clonotypes in ibrutinib-treated CLL. Study findings and constraints: The clonality rise at ibrutinib response reflected private clonotype expansion. Patients showed higher baseline clonality than age-matched healthy donors, and it tracked circulating CD8+ T-cell counts.

Remarks on this clone: Its antigen is as yet unknown.

A 1 in 200,000 to 1 in 1 million T cell depth was the sequencing target. Sequenced by immunoSEQ multiplex PCR; TCRdb stores in-frame clones only, minus some. The sample lists a few hundred thousand clones, 70% occurring once. The V and J ends lost 6 bases and 7 bases respectively, with 22 bases between them. Germline CDR1 and CDR2: LNHDA and SQIVND (reference sequence). The CDR3 is made up of 16 amino acids. This sequence was found in a human donor with chronic lymphocytic leukemia. Specimen: PBMCs, collected after 24 months of ibrutinib treatment. The V call is TRBV19, the J call TRBJ1-5; D is unclear. CDR3 region: CASRYSDLNPEQPQHF. The DNA of the CDR3 is TGTGCCAGTAGGTATTCGGACCTTAATCCCGAGCAGCCCCAGCATTTT. Based on the CDR3 plus reference TRBV19 and TRBJ1-5, the full variable domain is DGGITQSPKYLFRKEGQNVTLSCEQNLNHDAMYWYRQDPGQGLRLIYYSQIVNDFQKGDIAEGYSVSREKKESFPLTVTSAQKNPTAFYLCASRYSDLNPEQPQHFGDGTRLSIL.